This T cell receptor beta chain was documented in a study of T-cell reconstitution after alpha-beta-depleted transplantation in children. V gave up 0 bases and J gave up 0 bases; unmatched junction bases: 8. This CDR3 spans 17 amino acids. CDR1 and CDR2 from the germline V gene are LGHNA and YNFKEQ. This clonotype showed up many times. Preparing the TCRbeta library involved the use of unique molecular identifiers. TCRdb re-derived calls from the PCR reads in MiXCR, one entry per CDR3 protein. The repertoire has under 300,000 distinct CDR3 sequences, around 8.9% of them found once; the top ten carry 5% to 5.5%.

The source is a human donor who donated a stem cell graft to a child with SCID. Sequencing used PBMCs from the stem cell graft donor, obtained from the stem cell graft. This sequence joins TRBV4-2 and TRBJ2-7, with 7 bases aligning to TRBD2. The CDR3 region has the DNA TGTGCCAGCAGCCAAGACCTTGTTGCGGGGGTCTCCTACGAGCAGTACTTC. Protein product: CASSQDLVAGVSYEQYF.